Below, one T cell receptor beta chain is given with its context. The data derive from a study of identical twins. Germline lookup yields CDR1 SQVTM and CDR2 ANQGSEA. CDR3 length: 11 residues. V was cut by 3 bases and J by 1 base, with 3 bases left in between. Healthy Caucasians supplied all donations. TCRdb redid the calling of the 5' RACE reads with MiXCR, one entry per CDR3 protein. The table has roughly 690,000 distinct CDR3 sequences, about 20% seen once; the top ten hold over 4%. These data also featured in a second study, about T cells expressing NK-cell markers.

This chain joins TRBV29-1 and TRBJ1-1; no clear D gene. Sequencing was carried out using PBMCs. The receptor was isolated from a woman between 18 and 29 years old in good health. CDR3 coding DNA: TGCAGCGTTGAGACGAACACTGAAGCTTTCTTT. Translation gives CSVETNTEAFF.